This is a list of T cell receptor beta chains from one sample in a study. TCRdb processed the RT-PCR reads anew with MiXCR; each CDR3 protein has one entry. The sample carries hundreds of thousands of distinct CDR3 sequences, 13% to 15% recorded once. The sequenced sample was memory CD4+ T cells from blood. Receptors originate from a female donor in good health, serving as a healthy control. Each CDR3 is given without its conserved first and last residue. The order of the fields is V gene, J gene, CDR3 protein.

v_call: TRBV28
j_call: TRBJ2-4
cdr3_aa: ASRTQDLAKNIQY

v_call: TRBV20-1
j_call: TRBJ1-2
cdr3_aa: SAEGFATGYT

v_call: TRBV7-2
j_call: TRBJ2-5
cdr3_aa: ASSLTVLEGTQY

v_call: TRBV9
j_call: TRBJ1-5
cdr3_aa: ASSVEGHHQPQH

v_call: TRBV9
j_call: TRBJ2-7
cdr3_aa: ASSVVGGSYEQY

v_call: TRBV7-8
j_call: TRBJ2-3
cdr3_aa: ASSFYSGEGHY

v_call: TRBV10-3
j_call: TRBJ2-3
cdr3_aa: AITQDSTDTQY

v_call: TRBV7-2
j_call: TRBJ2-2
cdr3_aa: ASSFGHPKAGELF

v_call: TRBV28
j_call: TRBJ1-3
cdr3_aa: ASARVGNTIY

v_call: TRBV11-2
j_call: TRBJ2-1
cdr3_aa: ASSPDRETYNEQF

v_call: TRBV7-8
j_call: TRBJ2-3
cdr3_aa: ASSLATRVLAGGKRDTQY

v_call: TRBV7-2
j_call: TRBJ2-7
cdr3_aa: ASSLDGFQY

v_call: TRBV5-1
j_call: TRBJ2-2
cdr3_aa: ASFPGTGTGELF

v_call: TRBV7-2
j_call: TRBJ2-1
cdr3_aa: ASSTRGLVLGDEQF

v_call: TRBV7-3
j_call: TRBJ2-3
cdr3_aa: ASSFGSGQGARDTQY

v_call: TRBV5-1
j_call: TRBJ2-1
cdr3_aa: ASSLFSGLSYNEQF

v_call: TRBV2
j_call: TRBJ2-5
cdr3_aa: ASRRQGAADETQY

v_call: TRBV7-2
j_call: TRBJ1-1
cdr3_aa: ASSLEPGAGTEAF

v_call: TRBV28
j_call: TRBJ1-2
cdr3_aa: ASGSELGIYGYT

v_call: TRBV7-9
j_call: TRBJ2-3
cdr3_aa: ASSSGTGGKPDTQY

v_call: TRBV3-1
j_call: TRBJ2-3
cdr3_aa: ASSQDLSPSGSVTQY

v_call: TRBV29-1
j_call: TRBJ1-2
cdr3_aa: SVGAAGGNYGYT

v_call: TRBV12-3/TRBV12-4
j_call: TRBJ1-1
cdr3_aa: ASSFNLRGEAF

v_call: TRBV20-1
j_call: TRBJ2-1
cdr3_aa: SASVIGLEGNEQF

v_call: TRBV18
j_call: TRBJ1-2
cdr3_aa: ASSPPLGTHYGYT

v_call: TRBV10-3
j_call: TRBJ1-1
cdr3_aa: AITSGGGITEAF

v_call: TRBV28
j_call: TRBJ2-7
cdr3_aa: ASTPSGDRPNYEQY

v_call: TRBV5-1
j_call: TRBJ2-2
cdr3_aa: ASGRGGTGELF

v_call: TRBV7-3
j_call: TRBJ2-1
cdr3_aa: ASAPIPIGDNEQF

v_call: TRBV19
j_call: TRBJ2-1
cdr3_aa: ATGGRAGGLGEQF

v_call: TRBV7-2
j_call: TRBJ2-1
cdr3_aa: ASSPRRAGGPLEQF

v_call: TRBV20-1
j_call: TRBJ2-1
cdr3_aa: SALKRGGQQGVYNEQF

v_call: TRBV11-1
j_call: TRBJ2-2
cdr3_aa: ASSKDSALNTGELF

v_call: TRBV29-1
j_call: TRBJ2-2
cdr3_aa: SVPSGRADTGELF

v_call: TRBV14
j_call: TRBJ2-7
cdr3_aa: ASRGTRTNEQY

v_call: TRBV18
j_call: TRBJ1-6
cdr3_aa: ASSLMGTNNSPLH

v_call: TRBV15
j_call: TRBJ2-5
cdr3_aa: ATSRAGSGAVGAQY

v_call: TRBV28
j_call: TRBJ1-1
cdr3_aa: ASSRTWGRGTEAF

v_call: TRBV4-3
j_call: TRBJ2-1
cdr3_aa: ASSQGQTESYNEQF

v_call: TRBV7-3
j_call: TRBJ1-1
cdr3_aa: ASGDGSEAF

v_call: TRBV7-2
j_call: TRBJ2-1
cdr3_aa: ASSPLASMGFNEQF

v_call: TRBV20-1
j_call: TRBJ2-7
cdr3_aa: SAYQGAPSYEQY

v_call: TRBV27
j_call: TRBJ2-5
cdr3_aa: ASSPQVPPKETQY

v_call: TRBV10-3
j_call: TRBJ2-2
cdr3_aa: AIRTSGSSDTGELF

v_call: TRBV6-5
j_call: TRBJ2-1
cdr3_aa: ASSDSLLASSYNEQF

v_call: TRBV12-3/TRBV12-4
j_call: TRBJ2-3
cdr3_aa: ASSFGGGTQY

v_call: TRBV9
j_call: TRBJ2-7
cdr3_aa: ASSKLAETSYEQY

v_call: TRBV27
j_call: TRBJ2-6
cdr3_aa: ASSLYVRANVLT

v_call: TRBV28
j_call: TRBJ1-1
cdr3_aa: ASLWDRGNTEAF

v_call: TRBV4-3
j_call: TRBJ1-3
cdr3_aa: ASSQESGNTIY

v_call: TRBV28
j_call: TRBJ2-5
cdr3_aa: ASSLVLELWTQY

v_call: TRBV6-2/TRBV6-3
j_call: TRBJ1-1
cdr3_aa: ASSYLADRGAF

v_call: TRBV12-3/TRBV12-4
j_call: TRBJ2-2
cdr3_aa: ASRSGSIANTGELF

v_call: TRBV4-3
j_call: TRBJ2-6
cdr3_aa: ASSQDLILGRGKAGANVLT

v_call: TRBV2
j_call: TRBJ1-4
cdr3_aa: ASNLDRGGSEKLF

v_call: TRBV28
j_call: TRBJ2-3
cdr3_aa: ASSFGRSDTQY